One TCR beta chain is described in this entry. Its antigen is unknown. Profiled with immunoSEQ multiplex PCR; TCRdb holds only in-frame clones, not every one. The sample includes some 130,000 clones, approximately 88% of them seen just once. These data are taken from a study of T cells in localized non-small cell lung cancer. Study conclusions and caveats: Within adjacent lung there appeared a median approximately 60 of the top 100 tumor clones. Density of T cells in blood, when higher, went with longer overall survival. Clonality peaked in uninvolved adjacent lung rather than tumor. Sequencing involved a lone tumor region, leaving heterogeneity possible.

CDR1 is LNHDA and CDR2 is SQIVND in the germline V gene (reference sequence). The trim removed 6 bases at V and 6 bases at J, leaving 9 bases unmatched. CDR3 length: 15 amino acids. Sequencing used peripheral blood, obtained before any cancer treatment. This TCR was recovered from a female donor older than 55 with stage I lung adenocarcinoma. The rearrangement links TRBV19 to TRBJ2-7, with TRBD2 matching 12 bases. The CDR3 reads CASRELAGGHAEQYF. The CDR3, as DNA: TGTGCCAGTAGGGAACTAGCGGGAGGTCATGCCGAGCAGTACTTC.